One and the same sample provided the 14 T cell receptor beta chains below, sequenced in a study of regulatory T cells in long-lasting Graves disease. Arm-PCR of CDR3 regions and iRepertoire HTBI primers were used to build TCR beta libraries. TCRdb analysed the multiplex PCR reads with MiXCR anew, one entry per CDR3 protein. Here the sample spans 650,000 to 700,000 distinct CDR3 sequences, about 30% being singletons. The time point is: persistent/refractory GD, antithyroid drugs over 5 years with positive TRAb. Following extraction of RNA from PBMCs, that RNA was used to make the TCR library. Sequences were derived from peripheral blood mononuclear cells (PBMCs), sampled when the disease was refractory, from a patient treated with antithyroid drugs. The receptors derive from a female donor with Graves disease.

This clonotype has at least ten counts. V and J are TRBV12-3 or TRBV12-4 and TRBJ1-5; no clear D. Trimming left V 4 bases short and J 0 bases short, with 4 bases between. The CDR3 is made up of 13 amino acids. This CDR3 is CASSWGSNQPQHF. The DNA of the CDR3 is TGTGCCAGCAGTTGGGGTAGCAATCAGCCCCAGCATTTT.

The chain combines TRBV5-5 with TRBJ2-7; D perhaps matches TRBD1 (5 bases). Germline lookup yields CDR1 SGHKS and CDR2 YYEKEE (reference sequence). Trimming removed 4 bases at V and 3 bases at J, with 14 bases between. CDR3 length equals 14 residues. The CDR3 DNA reads TGTGCCAGCAGCCCTCGACAGATTAGCTACGAGCAGTACTTC. Amino acids: CASSPRQISYEQYF.

The chain links TRBV5-1 to TRBJ2-7, with 13 bases matching TRBD2. Per the germline V gene, CDR1 is SGHRS and CDR2 is YFSETQ. The CDR3 covers 17 residues. The J segment lost 3 bases and the V segment lost 3 bases, leaving 9 bases of the junction unmatched. The CDR3 DNA reads TGCGCCAGCAGCTGGGGGACTAGCGGGGAGCGGGGCTACGAGCAGTACTTC. This translates into CASSWGTSGERGYEQYF.

The genes are TRBV6-1 and TRBJ1-3; the D is unclear. This CDR3 contains 13 residues. Trimming took 2 bases from V and 4 from J, leaving 6 bases between them. Germline V gene lookup returns CDR1 MNHNS and CDR2 SASEGT. CDR3 sequence reads: CASSERRGNTIYF. Here the CDR3 DNA reads TGTGCCAGCAGTGAACGTAGGGGAAACACCATATATTTT.

This clonotype has only a few counts. This chain connects TRBV20-1 to TRBJ1-2; D uncertain. V was clipped by 0 bases and J by 8 bases, with 16 bases between them. This CDR3 contains 14 residues. Germline loops: CDR1 DFQATT, CDR2 SNEGSKA (reference sequence). CDR3 bases: TGCAGTGCTAGAGATCAGTTTGGAACCGGAGGCTACACCTTC. It yields the protein CSARDQFGTGGYTF.

Only a few counts were recorded for this clonotype. The V gene is TRBV28, the J gene TRBJ1-3; D ambiguous. The CDR3 consists of 15 residues. Deletions cut 2 bases from V and 4 bases from J, with 12 bases between. Per germline, CDR1 MDHEN and CDR2 SYDVKM. CDR3 coding DNA: TGTGCCAGCAGTTTAGGCCGCGGCAGGGGAAACACCATATATTTT. Amino acid sequence: CASSLGRGRGNTIYF.

The chain combines TRBV3-1 with TRBJ2-5; possibly TRBD1 for D (5 bases). The V gene lost 0 bases and the J gene lost 2 bases, with 16 bases spanning the gap. From germline, CDR1 is LGHDT and CDR2 YNNKEL (reference sequence). The length of the CDR3 is 17 residues. In DNA form, the CDR3 reads TGTGCCAGCAGCCAAGAGTTGTTGACAGATCTTCAAGAGACCCAGTACTTC. Protein: CASSQELLTDLQETQYF.

This clonotype was recorded a few times. The chain is built from TRBV6-1 and TRBJ1-2; D is perhaps TRBD1 (5 bases). The V end lost 1 base, the J end lost 8 bases, and 11 bases lay between the germline ends. Per germline, CDR1 MNHNS and CDR2 SASEGT. This CDR3 is built from 13 residues. Written as DNA, the CDR3 is TGTGCCAGCAGTGAAGAAGGGGTTGGAGGCTACACCTTC. This translates into CASSEEGVGGYTF.

V usage is TRBV5-1 and J usage is TRBJ2-1, with 7 nucleotides matching TRBD2. Germline V gene sequence: CDR1 SGHRS, CDR2 YFSETQ. J gave up 4 bases and V 0 bases, and 4 bases lay outside the gene matches. The CDR3 has 15 residues. The CDR3 here is CASSLAAGPYNEQFF. The CDR3, as DNA: TGCGCCAGCAGCTTGGCAGCGGGGCCTTACAATGAGCAGTTCTTC.

This clonotype was recorded at least ten times. The chain couples TRBV27 to TRBJ1-4; D perhaps matches TRBD1 (5 bases). CDR3 length equals 15 residues. Trimming stripped 5 bases from V and 6 bases from J, with 16 bases between. In germline, CDR1 is MNHEY, CDR2 SMNVEV (reference sequence). Here the CDR3 reads CASSHIRGEDEKLFF. For the CDR3, the DNA is TGTGCCAGCAGTCATATCCGGGGGGAAGATGAAAAACTGTTTTTT.

The chain uses TRBV12-3 or TRBV12-4 and TRBJ1-3; 7 nucleotides match TRBD1. Trimming took 7 bases from V and 4 from J; bases not matched to a gene: 13. This CDR3 is built from 16 residues. The CDR3: CASNDLQGTSGNTIYF. The CDR3 DNA sequence: TGTGCCAGCAACGATCTACAGGGGACCTCCGGAAACACCATATATTTT.

The J gene is TRBJ2-2, the V gene TRBV18; D perhaps matches TRBD2 (6 bases). CDR1 and CDR2 (germline): KGHSH, LQKENI. The CDR3 is made up of 17 amino acids. V was pared by 3 bases and J by 3 bases, with 17 bases between. The CDR3 spells CASSPIWAGRDTGELFF. The DNA of the CDR3 is TGTGCCAGCTCACCGATTTGGGCGGGAAGGGACACCGGGGAGCTGTTTTTT.

The chain is built from TRBV27 and TRBJ2-7; D perhaps matches TRBD1 (6 bases). Trimming cost V 3 bases and J 2 bases, with 11 bases left between them. Looked up from germline, CDR1 is MNHEY and CDR2 is SMNVEV (reference sequence). The CDR3 loop spans 14 amino acids. CDR3 region: CASSFGTPAYEQYF. The CDR3 DNA reads as TGTGCCAGCAGTTTCGGGACACCAGCCTACGAGCAGTACTTC.

This clonotype was counted between two and nine times. This sequence joins TRBV6-5 and TRBJ1-2; perhaps TRBD1 as D (5 bases). This CDR3 has 13 residues. Germline-derived CDR1 and CDR2 are MNHEY and SVGAGI. V shed 4 bases and J shed 8 bases, with 14 bases lying between them. CDR3: CASSSAEGKGYTF. The CDR3 DNA sequence: TGTGCCAGCAGTTCAGCGGAGGGGAAAGGCTACACCTTC.